This T cell receptor beta chain appears in the sequencing data of a study of control samples from healthy donors and cancer patients. Generated by immunoSEQ multiplex PCR, the TCRdb table keeps only in-frame clones and is missing some. The sample contains 90,000 to 150,000 clones, about 91% of which appear only once. The germline gives CDR1 KGHSH, CDR2 LQKENI. The CDR3 contains 13 residues. V was cut by 8 bases and J by 0 bases, with 8 bases left in between. What was sequenced was blood. The receptor was derived from a man aged 35-49 years in good health. The chain is built from TRBV18 and TRBJ1-3; D is unresolved. CDR3: CASHKSSGNTIYF. The DNA of the CDR3 is TGTGCCAGCCACAAGAGCTCTGGAAACACCATATATTTT.